The 9 T cell receptor beta chains below were found in one sample sequenced in a study of cytomegalovirus exposure and HLA in healthy donors (dated 2017 in TCRdb). The library was produced with the immunoSEQ multiplex PCR assay. For the multiplex PCR, a mixture combining 60 forward primers for TCR Vbeta segments and 13 reverse primers for TCR Jbeta segments was used. Here the immuneACCESS table is served through TCRdb, limited to in-frame sequences with V and J called. Missing clones are a known gap in these copies; in checked studies unresolved V genes cover under half, and the rest lacks a known reason. For this sample there are about 120,000 clones; 65% to 75% appear just once. The ten largest clonotypes hold 3.5% to 4.5% of the sample. The sequenced sample was PBMCs. The receptor source for this set is a man aged 40-55 years in good health and CMV-seropositive.

The rearrangement joins TRBV18 to TRBJ1-5; D remains ambiguous. The germline V gene has CDR1 KGHSH and CDR2 LQKENI. The CDR3 is 12 amino acids. With 6 bases removed from V and 4 bases from J, the gap between germline ends came to 7 bases. The CDR3 loop is CASSGGNQPQHF. The CDR3 nucleotides are TGTGCCAGCTCCGGAGGGAATCAGCCCCAGCATTTT.

The rearrangement uses TRBV5-6 and TRBJ1-2; TRBD1 matches 9 bases. Germline CDR1 and CDR2: SGHDT and YYEEEE. J gave up 6 bases and V 3 bases, and 9 bases lay outside the gene matches. This CDR3 spans 15 amino acids. CDR3 coding DNA: TGTGCCAGCAGCTCTCGGTGGACAGGGGAGAATGGCTACACCTTC. Translation gives CASSSRWTGENGYTF.

The V gene is TRBV6-6, the J gene TRBJ1-1; TRBD1 is a possible D gene (6 bases). CDR3 length: 15 residues. Germline V lookup: CDR1 MNHNY, CDR2 SVGAGI (reference sequence). Trimming shortened V by 8 bases and J by 4 bases, and 20 bases separated the two germline ends. CDR3 sequence: CASDAGRRGGTEAFF. The CDR3 DNA sequence: TGTGCCAGCGACGCAGGAAGGAGGGGGGGCACTGAAGCTTTCTTT.

The J gene is TRBJ1-2, the V gene TRBV28; D unresolved. Germline assignment: CDR1 MDHEN and CDR2 SYDVKM. CDR3 length: 12 amino acids. V lost 5 bases and J 5 bases, leaving 9 bases between the germline ends. CDR3 sequence reads: CASSPPGYGYTF. The CDR3 bases are TGTGCCAGCAGTCCCCCGGGGTATGGCTACACCTTC.

The chain uses TRBV2 and TRBJ1-2, with a tentative D call TRBD1 (5 bases). The germline CDR1 and CDR2 sequences are SNHLY and FYNNEI. Trimming shortened V by 8 bases and J by 0 bases, and 13 bases separated the two germline ends. The CDR3 runs 14 residues. In DNA form, the CDR3 reads TGTGCCAGCTCTGGACACCTAGCTAACTATGGCTACACCTTC. This translates into CASSGHLANYGYTF.

This clone was seen only a few times. The gene calls are TRBV4-2 and TRBJ2-5; a weak D match, TRBD2 (7 bases). This CDR3 has 17 amino acids. Germline values: CDR1 LGHNA, CDR2 YNFKEQ. V gave up 5 bases and J gave up 4 bases, with 23 bases separating them. The DNA for the CDR3 is TGTGCCAGCAGCTCGGAGGGGGGACTAAAGCCCACAGAGACCCAGTACTTC. It translates to CASSSEGGLKPTETQYF.

The chain recombines TRBV28 with TRBJ2-7, with TRBD2 matching over 8 bases. Germline CDR1 is MDHEN and CDR2 is SYDVKM. Trimming at V came to 5 bases and at J to 7 bases, leaving 22 bases not matched to a gene. The CDR3 is made up of 18 amino acids. This CDR3 is CASSPGGGAGGPPMEQYF. As DNA, the CDR3 is TGTGCCAGCAGTCCAGGTGGAGGGGCGGGAGGTCCCCCTATGGAGCAGTACTTC.

This clone was seen only once. The rearrangement uses TRBV15 and TRBJ2-1, with TRBD2 as a possible D gene (5 bases). The CDR3 covers 14 residues. V was pared by 7 bases and J by 8 bases, with 18 bases between. Germline V gene data show CDR1 as LNHNV and CDR2 as YYDKDF (reference sequence). The CDR3 DNA follows: TGTGCCACCAAAAGGAGTGAGAGGCGGGATGAGCAGTTCTTC. Protein product: CATKRSERRDEQFF.

This clone was counted a single time. This chain joins TRBV6-1 and TRBJ1-1; no reliable D call. The V and J ends lost 2 bases and 5 bases respectively, with 12 bases between them. The CDR3 runs to 14 residues. CDR1 is MNHNS and CDR2 is SASEGT in the germline V gene. The CDR3 sequence: CASSEKILGTEAFF. For the CDR3, the DNA is TGTGCCAGCAGTGAAAAGATCCTCGGGACTGAAGCTTTCTTT.